The sample holds many counts of the clone carrying this T cell receptor (beta chain). This record belongs to a study of T cells in Graves' hyperthyroidism and ophthalmopathy. The CDR3 length is 14 residues. With 1 base removed from V and 3 bases from J, the gap between germline ends came to 10 bases. The germline V gene encodes CDR1 SGHVS and CDR2 FQNEAQ. TCR beta CDR3 sequences were amplified from RNA transcripts. The TCR CDR3 first-round RT-PCR relied on the HTBI primer set. TCRdb re-derived calls from the multiplex PCR reads in MiXCR, one entry per CDR3 protein. Of under 250,000 distinct CDR3 sequences listed, about 15% are singletons.

The sample consisted of blood. This rearrangement joins TRBV7-8 to TRBJ2-7; D remains unclear. The TCR sequence derives from a man aged 50-59 years with Graves' hyperthyroidism. In DNA form, the CDR3 reads TGTGCCAGCAGCTTAGTGCAGCGAAACTACGAGCAGTACTTC. Encoded protein: CASSLVQRNYEQYF.